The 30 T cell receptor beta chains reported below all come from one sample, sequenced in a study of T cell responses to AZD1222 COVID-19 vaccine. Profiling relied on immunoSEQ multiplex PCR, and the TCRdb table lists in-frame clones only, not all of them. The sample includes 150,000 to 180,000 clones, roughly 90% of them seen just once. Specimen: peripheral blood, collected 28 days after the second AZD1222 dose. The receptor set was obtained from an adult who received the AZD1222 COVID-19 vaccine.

The CDR3 reads CASSVRTEVNTQYF. The CDR3 DNA is TGTGCCAGCAGCGTTAGGACAGAGGTGAATACGCAGTATTTT. The rearrangement links TRBV9 to TRBJ2-3, with D perhaps matching TRBD1 (6 bases). CDR3 size: 14 residues. Germline V gene lookup returns CDR1 SGDLS and CDR2 YYNGEE. V was pared by 2 bases and J by 7 bases, with 14 bases between.

CDR3 loop: CASSTGGTGGGYTF. In DNA, the CDR3 is TGTGCCAGCAGTACCGGAGGGACAGGGGGTGGCTACACCTTC. V and J are TRBV28 and TRBJ1-2; 11 bases line up with TRBD1. The CDR3 loop spans 14 amino acids. CDR1 is MDHEN and CDR2 is SYDVKM in the germline V gene. The V gene end was trimmed by 5 bases and the J gene end by 7 bases; junction bases not matched to a gene: 6.

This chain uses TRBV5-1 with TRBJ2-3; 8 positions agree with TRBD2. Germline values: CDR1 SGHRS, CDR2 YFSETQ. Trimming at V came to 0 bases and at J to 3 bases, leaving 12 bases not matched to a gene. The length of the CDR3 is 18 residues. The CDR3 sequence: CASSLAVREVGETDTQYF. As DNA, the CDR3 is TGCGCCAGCAGCTTGGCCGTGCGGGAGGTGGGGGAGACAGATACGCAGTATTTT.

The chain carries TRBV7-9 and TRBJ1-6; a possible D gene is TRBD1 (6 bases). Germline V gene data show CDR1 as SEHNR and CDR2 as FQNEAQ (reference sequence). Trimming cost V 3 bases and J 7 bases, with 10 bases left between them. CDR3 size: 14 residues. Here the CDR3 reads CASSFAGENSPLHF. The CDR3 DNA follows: TGTGCCAGCAGCTTCGCAGGGGAGAATTCACCCCTCCACTTT.

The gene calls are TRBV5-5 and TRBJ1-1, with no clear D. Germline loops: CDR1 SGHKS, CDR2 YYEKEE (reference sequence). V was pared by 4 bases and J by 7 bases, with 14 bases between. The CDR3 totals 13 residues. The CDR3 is CASSGGGLSEAFF. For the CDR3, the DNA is TGTGCCAGCAGCGGCGGCGGGCTAAGTGAAGCTTTCTTT. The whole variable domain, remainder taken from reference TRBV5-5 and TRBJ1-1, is DAGVTQSPTHLIKTRGQQVTLRCSPISGHKSVSWYQQVLGQGPQFIFQYYEKEERGRGNFPDRFSARQFPNYSSELNVNALLLGDSALYLCASSGGGLSEAFFGQGTRLTVV.

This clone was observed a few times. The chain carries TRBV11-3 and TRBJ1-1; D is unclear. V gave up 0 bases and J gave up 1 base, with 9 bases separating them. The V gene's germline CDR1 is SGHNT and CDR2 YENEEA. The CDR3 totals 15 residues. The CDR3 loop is CASSLDSRPNTEAFF. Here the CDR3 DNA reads TGTGCCAGCAGCTTAGATAGCAGACCGAACACTGAAGCTTTCTTT.

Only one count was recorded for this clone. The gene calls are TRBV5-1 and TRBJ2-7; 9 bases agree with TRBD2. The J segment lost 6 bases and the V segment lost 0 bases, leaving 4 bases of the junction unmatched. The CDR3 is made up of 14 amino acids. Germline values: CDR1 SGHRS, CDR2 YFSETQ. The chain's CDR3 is CASSLVSGSGEQYF. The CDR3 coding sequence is TGCGCCAGCAGCTTGGTTAGCGGGAGCGGCGAGCAGTACTTC.

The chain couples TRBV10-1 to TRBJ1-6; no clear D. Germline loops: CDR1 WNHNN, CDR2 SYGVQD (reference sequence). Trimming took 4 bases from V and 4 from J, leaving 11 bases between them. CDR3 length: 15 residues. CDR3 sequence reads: CASSGPYSYNSPLHF. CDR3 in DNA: TGCGCCAGCAGTGGGCCTTATTCTTATAATTCACCCCTCCACTTT.

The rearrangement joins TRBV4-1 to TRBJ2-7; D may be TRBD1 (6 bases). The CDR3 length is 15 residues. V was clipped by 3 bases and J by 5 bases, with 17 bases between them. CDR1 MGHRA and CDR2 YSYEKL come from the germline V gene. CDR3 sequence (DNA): TGCGCCAGCAGCCAGACCGGGACATCGCCTAACGAGCAGTACTTC. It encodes CASSQTGTSPNEQYF.

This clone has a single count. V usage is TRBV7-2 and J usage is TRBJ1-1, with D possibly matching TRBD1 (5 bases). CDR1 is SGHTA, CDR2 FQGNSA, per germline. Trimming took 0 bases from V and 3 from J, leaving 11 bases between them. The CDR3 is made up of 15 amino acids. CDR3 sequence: CASSLAGPMDTEAFF. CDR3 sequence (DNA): TGTGCCAGCAGCTTAGCGGGGCCTATGGACACTGAAGCTTTCTTT.

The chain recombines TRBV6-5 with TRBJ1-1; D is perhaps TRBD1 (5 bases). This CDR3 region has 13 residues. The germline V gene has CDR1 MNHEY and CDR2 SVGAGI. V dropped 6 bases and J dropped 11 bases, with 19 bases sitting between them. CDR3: CASSRQSSLGAFF. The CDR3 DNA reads TGTGCCAGCAGCCGACAGAGCTCCTTGGGGGCTTTCTTT.

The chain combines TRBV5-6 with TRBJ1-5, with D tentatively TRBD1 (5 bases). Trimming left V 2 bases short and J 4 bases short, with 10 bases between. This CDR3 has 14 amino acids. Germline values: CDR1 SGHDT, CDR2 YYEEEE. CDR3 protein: CASSFQGANQPQHF. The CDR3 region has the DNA TGTGCCAGCAGCTTTCAGGGAGCGAATCAGCCCCAGCATTTT.

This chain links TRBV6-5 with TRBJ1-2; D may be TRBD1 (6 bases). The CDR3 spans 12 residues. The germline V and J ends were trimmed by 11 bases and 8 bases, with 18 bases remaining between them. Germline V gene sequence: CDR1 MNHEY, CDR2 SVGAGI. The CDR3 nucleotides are TGTGCCGCCCAGGACAGTGGCAGGGGCTACACCTTC. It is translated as CAAQDSGRGYTF.

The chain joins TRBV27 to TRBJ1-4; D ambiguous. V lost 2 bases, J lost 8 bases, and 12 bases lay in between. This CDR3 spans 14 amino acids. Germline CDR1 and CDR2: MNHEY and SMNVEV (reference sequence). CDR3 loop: CASSLGRGGEKLFF. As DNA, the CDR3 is TGTGCCAGCAGTTTAGGGCGGGGAGGAGAAAAACTGTTTTTT.

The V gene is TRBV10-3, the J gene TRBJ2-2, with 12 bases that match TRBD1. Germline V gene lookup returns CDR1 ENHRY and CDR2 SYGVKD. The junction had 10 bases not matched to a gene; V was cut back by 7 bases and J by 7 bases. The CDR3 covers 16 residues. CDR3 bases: TGTGCCATCAAGAGTAAGGGACAGGGGGCGATCGGGGAGCTGTTTTTT. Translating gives CAIKSKGQGAIGELFF.

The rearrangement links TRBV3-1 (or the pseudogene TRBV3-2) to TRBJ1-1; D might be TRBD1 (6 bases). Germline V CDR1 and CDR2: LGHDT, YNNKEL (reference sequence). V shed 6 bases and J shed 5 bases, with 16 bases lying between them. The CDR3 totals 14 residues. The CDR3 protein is CASRSQGLGTEAFF. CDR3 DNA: TGTGCCAGCAGGTCACAGGGTCTAGGGACTGAAGCTTTCTTT.

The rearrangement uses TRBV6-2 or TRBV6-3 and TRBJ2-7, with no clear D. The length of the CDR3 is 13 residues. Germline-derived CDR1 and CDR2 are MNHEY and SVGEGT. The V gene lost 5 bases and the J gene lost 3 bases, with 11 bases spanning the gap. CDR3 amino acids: CASSKTSYYEQYF. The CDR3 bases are TGTGCCAGCAGTAAGACATCTTACTACGAGCAGTACTTC.

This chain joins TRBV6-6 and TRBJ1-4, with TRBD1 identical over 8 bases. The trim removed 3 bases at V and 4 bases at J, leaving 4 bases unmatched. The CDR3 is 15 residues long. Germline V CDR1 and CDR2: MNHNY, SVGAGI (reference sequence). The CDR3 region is CASSYPQGVNEKLFF. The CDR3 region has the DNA TGTGCCAGCAGTTATCCACAGGGGGTTAATGAAAAACTGTTTTTT.

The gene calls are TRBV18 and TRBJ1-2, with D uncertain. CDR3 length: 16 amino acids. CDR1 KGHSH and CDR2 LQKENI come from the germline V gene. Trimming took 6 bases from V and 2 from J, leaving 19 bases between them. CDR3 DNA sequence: TGTGCCAGCTCGCCTCAACTGACAAACTCAAACTATGGCTACACCTTC. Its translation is CASSPQLTNSNYGYTF.

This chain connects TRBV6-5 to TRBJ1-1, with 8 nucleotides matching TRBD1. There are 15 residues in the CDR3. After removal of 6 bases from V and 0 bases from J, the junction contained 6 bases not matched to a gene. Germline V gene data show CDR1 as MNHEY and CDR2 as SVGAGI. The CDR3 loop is CASREYRGLNTEAFF. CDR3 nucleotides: TGTGCCAGCAGAGAGTACAGGGGGTTGAACACTGAAGCTTTCTTT.

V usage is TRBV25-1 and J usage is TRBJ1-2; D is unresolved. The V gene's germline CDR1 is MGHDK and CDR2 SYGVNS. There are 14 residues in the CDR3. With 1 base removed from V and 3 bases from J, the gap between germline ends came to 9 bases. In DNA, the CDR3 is TGTGCCAGCAGTGAATCCGGCCCTTACTATGGCTACACCTTC. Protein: CASSESGPYYGYTF.

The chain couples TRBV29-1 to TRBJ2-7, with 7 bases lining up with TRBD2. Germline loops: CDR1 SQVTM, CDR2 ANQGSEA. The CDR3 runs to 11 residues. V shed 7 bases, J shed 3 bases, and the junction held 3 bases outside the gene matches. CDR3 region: CSGSSGYEQYF. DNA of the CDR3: TGCAGCGGTTCTAGCGGCTACGAGCAGTACTTC.

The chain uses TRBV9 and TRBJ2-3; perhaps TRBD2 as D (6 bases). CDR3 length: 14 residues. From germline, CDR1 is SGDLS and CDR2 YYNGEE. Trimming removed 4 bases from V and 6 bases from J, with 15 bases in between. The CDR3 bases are TGTGCCAGCAGCTTAGGCGGGATGGGGGATACGCAGTATTTT. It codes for CASSLGGMGDTQYF.

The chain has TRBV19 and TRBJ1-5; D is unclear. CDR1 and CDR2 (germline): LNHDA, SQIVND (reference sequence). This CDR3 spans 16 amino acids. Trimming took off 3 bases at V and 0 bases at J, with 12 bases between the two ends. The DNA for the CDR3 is TGTGCCAGTAGTATCCCCACCACCTATAGCAATCAGCCCCAGCATTTT. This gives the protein CASSIPTTYSNQPQHF. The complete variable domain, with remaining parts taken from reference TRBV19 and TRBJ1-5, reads DGGITQSPKYLFRKEGQNVTLSCEQNLNHDAMYWYRQDPGQGLRLIYYSQIVNDFQKGDIAEGYSVSREKKESFPLTVTSAQKNPTAFYLCASSIPTTYSNQPQHFGDGTRLSIL.

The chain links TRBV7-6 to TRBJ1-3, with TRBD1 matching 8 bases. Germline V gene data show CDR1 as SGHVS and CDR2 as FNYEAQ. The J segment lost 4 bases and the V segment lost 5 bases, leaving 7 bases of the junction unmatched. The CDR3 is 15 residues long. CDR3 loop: CASSPRDRQGNTIYF. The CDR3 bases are TGTGCCAGCAGCCCCCGGGACAGGCAAGGAAACACCATATATTTT.

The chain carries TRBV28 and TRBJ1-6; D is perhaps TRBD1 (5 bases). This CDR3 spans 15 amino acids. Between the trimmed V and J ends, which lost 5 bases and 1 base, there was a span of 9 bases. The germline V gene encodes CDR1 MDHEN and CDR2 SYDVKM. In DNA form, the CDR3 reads TGTGCCAGCAGTGTCGACAGTTCCTATAATTCACCCCTCCACTTT. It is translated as CASSVDSSYNSPLHF.

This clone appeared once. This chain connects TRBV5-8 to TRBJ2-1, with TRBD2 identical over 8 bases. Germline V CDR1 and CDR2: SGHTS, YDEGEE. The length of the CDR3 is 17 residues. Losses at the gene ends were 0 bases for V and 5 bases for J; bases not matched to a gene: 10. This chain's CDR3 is CASSLAQLAVSNNEQFF. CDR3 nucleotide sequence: TGTGCCAGCAGCTTGGCCCAACTAGCGGTCTCGAACAATGAGCAGTTCTTC.

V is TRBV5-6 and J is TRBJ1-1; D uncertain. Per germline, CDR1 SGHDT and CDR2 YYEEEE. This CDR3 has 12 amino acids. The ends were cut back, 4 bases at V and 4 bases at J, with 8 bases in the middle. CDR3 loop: CASSPLGTEAFF. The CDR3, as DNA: TGTGCCAGCAGCCCACTAGGCACTGAAGCTTTCTTT.

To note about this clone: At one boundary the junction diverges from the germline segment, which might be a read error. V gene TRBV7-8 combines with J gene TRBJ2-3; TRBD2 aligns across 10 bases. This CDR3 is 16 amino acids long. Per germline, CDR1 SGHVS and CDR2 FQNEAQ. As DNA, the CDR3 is TGTGCCAGTAGGGAGGGAAGAGCGGGAGGGCCAGAAACGCAGTATTTT. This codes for CASREGRAGGPETQYF.

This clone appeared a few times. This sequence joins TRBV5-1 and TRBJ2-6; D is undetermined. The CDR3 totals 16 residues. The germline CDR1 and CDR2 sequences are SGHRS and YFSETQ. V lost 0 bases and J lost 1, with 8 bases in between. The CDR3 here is CASSLVGTSGANVLTF. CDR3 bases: TGCGCCAGCAGCTTGGTGGGAACATCTGGGGCCAACGTCCTGACTTTC.